The sequence of this T cell receptor (beta chain) was determined in a study of CD8 T cells in ankylosing spondylitis. Overall study findings and caveats: Among TCR beta sequences, a motif of several highly homologous variants appeared characteristic of ankylosing spondylitis blood. Peripheral blood samples showed relatively rare disease-linked clones, and these clones were CD8+. Reportedly, significant enrichment of disease-linked clones occurred in matched ankylosing spondylitis synovial fluid.

V was pared by 1 base and J by 4 bases, with 11 bases between. The CDR3 runs 15 residues. Germline values: CDR1 MNHNS, CDR2 SASEGT. This clonotype has ten or more counts. The antigen is not known. Quantitative 5'-RACE was performed with molecular barcodes, and it yielded the TCR beta libraries. Each CDR3 protein gets one entry after TCRdb re-called the 5' RACE reads with MiXCR. Of roughly 180,000 distinct CDR3 sequences in the sample, 10% to 15% were seen once. Material for sequencing was blood, either unsorted or a sorted T cell fraction (not recorded which). This sequence joins TRBV6-1 and TRBJ1-5; D is perhaps TRBD1 (6 bases). The sequence was obtained from a female donor with ankylosing spondylitis or in good health (not recorded which). In DNA form, the CDR3 reads TGTGCCAGCAGTGAAGAGGGGGGCGCGAATCAGCCCCAGCATTTT. It specifies CASSEEGGANQPQHF.